A selection of T cell receptor beta chains follows, all from one sample in a study of blood T cells in healthy people across ages. MiXCR, applied by TCRdb to the 5' RACE reads, yields one record per CDR3 protein. The sample holds about 680,000 distinct CDR3 sequences, more than 40% seen once. Sequencing input: blood. These receptors were obtained from a woman aged 55-69 years in good health. Each CDR3 is given with its conserved first and last residue. Fields, in order: V gene, J gene, clone size, D gene, CDR3 DNA, CDR3 protein. A D gene is named only where the DNA matches it firmly. Rows give clone size only sometimes, using once, few, many, or a class for an expanded clone.

V gene: TRBV5-1
J gene: TRBJ2-4
clone size: few
D gene: TRBD1
CDR3 DNA: TGCGCCAGCAGCTTGGAGACAGGGATAGACATTCAGTACTTC
CDR3 protein: CASSLETGIDIQYF

V gene: TRBV24-1
J gene: TRBJ2-3
clone size: few
D gene: .
CDR3 DNA: TGTGCCACCAGTGATCCCAAGTTTCGGGCAGGCACAGATACGCAGTATTTT
CDR3 protein: CATSDPKFRAGTDTQYF

V gene: TRBV27
J gene: TRBJ2-7
clone size: .
D gene: .
CDR3 DNA: TGTGCCAGCTACGACAGGATCTACGAGCAGTACTTC
CDR3 protein: CASYDRIYEQYF

V gene: TRBV27
J gene: TRBJ2-1
clone size: few
D gene: .
CDR3 DNA: TGTGCCAGCAGCCGGTGGGGTAGGTCCTACAATGAGCAGTTCTTC
CDR3 protein: CASSRWGRSYNEQFF

V gene: TRBV7-2
J gene: TRBJ2-1
clone size: .
D gene: TRBD1
CDR3 DNA: TGTGCCAGCAGCGAACAGGGGGCGCAAGGTAGTGAGCAGTTCTTC
CDR3 protein: CASSEQGAQGSEQFF

V gene: TRBV29-1
J gene: TRBJ2-5
clone size: .
D gene: .
CDR3 DNA: TGCAGCGTAGACACAGGGTCCTTGGAGACCCAGTACTTC
CDR3 protein: CSVDTGSLETQYF

V gene: TRBV12-3/TRBV12-4
J gene: TRBJ1-5
clone size: .
D gene: TRBD1
CDR3 DNA: TGTGCCAGCAATAACAGGGGTGATCAGCCCCAGCATTTT
CDR3 protein: CASNNRGDQPQHF

V gene: TRBV29-1
J gene: TRBJ2-1
clone size: .
D gene: .
CDR3 DNA: TGCAGCGTTGATGTACAGTACAATGAGCAGTTCTTC
CDR3 protein: CSVDVQYNEQFF

V gene: TRBV28
J gene: TRBJ2-1
clone size: .
D gene: .
CDR3 DNA: TGTGCCAGCAGTATAACTAGTACGAATGAGCAGTTCTTC
CDR3 protein: CASSITSTNEQFF

V gene: TRBV7-2
J gene: TRBJ1-1
clone size: few
D gene: .
CDR3 DNA: TGTGCCAGCAGCACCACGGCTGGGAACACTGAAGCTTTCTTT
CDR3 protein: CASSTTAGNTEAFF

V gene: TRBV20-1
J gene: TRBJ2-3
clone size: .
D gene: .
CDR3 DNA: TGCAGTGCTAGAGATGCGGAGCGAACACTCACAGATACGCAGTATTTT
CDR3 protein: CSARDAERTLTDTQYF

V gene: TRBV30
J gene: TRBJ1-5
clone size: .
D gene: TRBD1
CDR3 DNA: TGTGCCTGGAGCCGAAGGGGGCTTCAGCCCCAGCATTTT
CDR3 protein: CAWSRRGLQPQHF

V gene: TRBV7-9
J gene: TRBJ1-1
clone size: .
D gene: .
CDR3 DNA: TGTGCCAGCAGCCTCTACTATGAAGCTTTCTTT
CDR3 protein: CASSLYYEAFF

V gene: TRBV20-1
J gene: TRBJ2-4
clone size: .
D gene: .
CDR3 DNA: TGCAGTGCCAGAGCTGGGCTTCTCAAAAACATTCAGTACTTC
CDR3 protein: CSARAGLLKNIQYF

V gene: TRBV4-3
J gene: TRBJ2-3
clone size: few
D gene: TRBD2
CDR3 DNA: TGCGCCAGCAGCCACGGACTAGCGGGAAGTTTTACAGATACGCAGTATTTT
CDR3 protein: CASSHGLAGSFTDTQYF

V gene: TRBV5-1
J gene: TRBJ2-1
clone size: few
D gene: .
CDR3 DNA: TGCGCCAGCAGCTTGGAGGGGACTTCCAATGAGCAGTTCTTC
CDR3 protein: CASSLEGTSNEQFF

V gene: TRBV7-2
J gene: TRBJ1-1
clone size: .
D gene: TRBD1
CDR3 DNA: TGTGCCAGCAGCGATCACTCGTATACAGGGGGGACTGAAGCTTTCTTT
CDR3 protein: CASSDHSYTGGTEAFF

V gene: TRBV6-6
J gene: TRBJ2-1
clone size: .
D gene: .
CDR3 DNA: TGTGCCAGAAGATACTCCCTAGCGCCTTCCTACAATGAGCAGTTCTTC
CDR3 protein: CARRYSLAPSYNEQFF

V gene: TRBV9
J gene: TRBJ2-1
clone size: few
D gene: .
CDR3 DNA: TGTGCCAGCAGCTTCCCAGGTGCCGTCCCCAGGTCTGAGCAGTTCTTC
CDR3 protein: CASSFPGAVPRSEQFF

V gene: TRBV24-1
J gene: TRBJ2-3
clone size: .
D gene: .
CDR3 DNA: TGTGCCACCAGTGATGTAGCCGGGACGACGCAGTATTTT
CDR3 protein: CATSDVAGTTQYF

V gene: TRBV28
J gene: TRBJ2-3
clone size: .
D gene: TRBD1
CDR3 DNA: TGTGCCAGCAGCCCGCCGGGACAGGGGGCAGTTACAGATACGCAGTATTTT
CDR3 protein: CASSPPGQGAVTDTQYF

V gene: TRBV2
J gene: TRBJ2-5
clone size: many
D gene: TRBD1
CDR3 DNA: TGTGCCAGCTCGGGACAGGGAAGTGTCGAGACCCAGTACTTC
CDR3 protein: CASSGQGSVETQYF

V gene: TRBV28
J gene: TRBJ1-2
clone size: .
D gene: TRBD1
CDR3 DNA: TGTGCCAGCATTTCGACAGGGAAGGGGGGCGGCTACACCTTC
CDR3 protein: CASISTGKGGGYTF

V gene: TRBV20-1
J gene: TRBJ1-2
clone size: .
D gene: .
CDR3 DNA: TGCAGTGCTACAGGGTTCGGCGGCTACACCTTC
CDR3 protein: CSATGFGGYTF

V gene: TRBV4-3
J gene: TRBJ1-1
clone size: .
D gene: .
CDR3 DNA: TGCGCCAGCAGCCAAGATAGCGAGCGGTCTGAAGCTTTCTTT
CDR3 protein: CASSQDSERSEAFF

V gene: TRBV28
J gene: TRBJ2-5
clone size: .
D gene: .
CDR3 DNA: TGTGCCAGCAGTCGCGTCACTGGAGAGACCCAGTACTTC
CDR3 protein: CASSRVTGETQYF

V gene: TRBV7-9
J gene: TRBJ2-1
clone size: .
D gene: .
CDR3 DNA: TGTGCTAGCAGCTTCCGGGCCCCAGGTCCCAATGAGCAGTTCTTC
CDR3 protein: CASSFRAPGPNEQFF

V gene: TRBV5-1
J gene: TRBJ2-7
clone size: few
D gene: .
CDR3 DNA: TGCGCCAGCAGCGGGGGACTGAACCCCTACGAGCAGTACTTC
CDR3 protein: CASSGGLNPYEQYF

V gene: TRBV27
J gene: TRBJ2-7
clone size: many
D gene: TRBD2
CDR3 DNA: TGTGCCAGCAGACTTAGCGGGAGAGGGTCCTACGAGCAGTACTTC
CDR3 protein: CASRLSGRGSYEQYF

V gene: TRBV20-1
J gene: TRBJ2-5
clone size: .
D gene: TRBD1
CDR3 DNA: TGCAGTGCAAGTAATCCGCGGTGGGCAGGGGGAGAGACCCAGTACTTC
CDR3 protein: CSASNPRWAGGETQYF

V gene: TRBV3-1
J gene: TRBJ2-7
clone size: few
D gene: .
CDR3 DNA: TGTGCCAGCAGGCCCTCAGCCCAGGGAATAGTACACGAGCAGTACTTC
CDR3 protein: CASRPSAQGIVHEQYF

V gene: TRBV29-1
J gene: TRBJ2-2
clone size: once
D gene: TRBD2
CDR3 DNA: TGCAGTGCTGAGGCTAGCGGGAGGAACACCGGGGAGCTGTTTTTT
CDR3 protein: CSAEASGRNTGELFF

V gene: TRBV7-2
J gene: TRBJ2-7
clone size: many
D gene: .
CDR3 DNA: TGTGCCAGCAGCAGACGAGACTACGAGCAGTACTTC
CDR3 protein: CASSRRDYEQYF

V gene: TRBV27
J gene: TRBJ1-1
clone size: few
D gene: TRBD1
CDR3 DNA: TGTGCCAGCAGTTACAGGGGGGGCAACACTGAAGCTTTCTTT
CDR3 protein: CASSYRGGNTEAFF

V gene: TRBV5-1
J gene: TRBJ2-1
clone size: .
D gene: TRBD1
CDR3 DNA: TGCGCCAGCAGCCACCGGGACAGGGTGGGAAATGAGCAGTTCTTC
CDR3 protein: CASSHRDRVGNEQFF

V gene: TRBV7-8
J gene: TRBJ2-2
clone size: .
D gene: .
CDR3 DNA: TGTGCCAGCAGCACAGATTACAGGCGGAACACCGGGGAGCTGTTTTTT
CDR3 protein: CASSTDYRRNTGELFF

V gene: TRBV20-1
J gene: TRBJ2-1
clone size: .
D gene: TRBD2
CDR3 DNA: TGCAGTGCTAGAAACTTGGCTAGCGGAGACAATGAGCAGTTCTTC
CDR3 protein: CSARNLASGDNEQFF

V gene: TRBV6-2/TRBV6-3
J gene: TRBJ2-1
clone size: few
D gene: TRBD2
CDR3 DNA: TGTGCCAGCAGTTACCGGCCGGGACTAGCGTTTAATGAGCAGTTCTTC
CDR3 protein: CASSYRPGLAFNEQFF

V gene: TRBV7-2
J gene: TRBJ2-7
clone size: .
D gene: .
CDR3 DNA: TGTGCCAGCAGCTTCCGGGGAGGCTACAATGAGCAGTACTTC
CDR3 protein: CASSFRGGYNEQYF

V gene: TRBV28
J gene: TRBJ2-5
clone size: .
D gene: .
CDR3 DNA: TGTGCCAGGAGTTCCGGGCCAGTGGTAGGAGAGACCCAGTACTTC
CDR3 protein: CARSSGPVVGETQYF

V gene: TRBV7-2
J gene: TRBJ2-7
clone size: .
D gene: TRBD1
CDR3 DNA: TGTGCCAGCAGCGTAAGGGGACAGAGGAACGAGCAGTACTTC
CDR3 protein: CASSVRGQRNEQYF

V gene: TRBV20-1
J gene: TRBJ1-1
clone size: once
D gene: .
CDR3 DNA: TGCAGTGCTAGATTGTTTCGGGCTGAAGCTTTCTTT
CDR3 protein: CSARLFRAEAFF

V gene: TRBV28
J gene: TRBJ2-7
clone size: .
D gene: TRBD2
CDR3 DNA: TGTGCCAACATAGCTAGCGGGTCCTACGAGCAGTACTTC
CDR3 protein: CANIASGSYEQYF

V gene: TRBV15
J gene: TRBJ2-3
clone size: few
D gene: TRBD2
CDR3 DNA: TGTGCCACCAGCAGTCGGGAGGGGCCCACAGATACGCAGTATTTT
CDR3 protein: CATSSREGPTDTQYF

V gene: TRBV2
J gene: TRBJ2-3
clone size: once
D gene: .
CDR3 DNA: TGTGCCAGCAGTGACGCGGGGACCACAGATACGCAGTATTTT
CDR3 protein: CASSDAGTTDTQYF

V gene: TRBV20-1
J gene: TRBJ2-7
clone size: .
D gene: .
CDR3 DNA: TGCAGTGCTAGAGTCTCCTACTCCTACGAGCAGTACTTC
CDR3 protein: CSARVSYSYEQYF

V gene: TRBV12-3/TRBV12-4
J gene: TRBJ1-2
clone size: few
D gene: .
CDR3 DNA: TGTGCCAGCAGCCACAGGGTTCAAGATGGCTACACCTTC
CDR3 protein: CASSHRVQDGYTF

V gene: TRBV29-1
J gene: TRBJ2-2
clone size: few
D gene: .
CDR3 DNA: TGCAGCGTTTGGGATGGGGGCGCGTGGCTGTTTTTT
CDR3 protein: CSVWDGGAWLFF

V gene: TRBV20-1
J gene: TRBJ2-1
clone size: .
D gene: .
CDR3 DNA: TGCAGTGCTAGAGACGCCCGGGGTGAAGAGACCCAGTTCTTC
CDR3 protein: CSARDARGEETQFF

V gene: TRBV25-1
J gene: TRBJ2-7
clone size: .
D gene: .
CDR3 DNA: TGTGCCAGCAGTGTTGGGGGGGCTTGGGTAGGTGAGCAGTACTTC
CDR3 protein: CASSVGGAWVGEQYF

V gene: TRBV20-1
J gene: TRBJ2-3
clone size: .
D gene: .
CDR3 DNA: TGCAGTGCTAGGGAAGTCCGGACCACAGATACGCAGTATTTT
CDR3 protein: CSAREVRTTDTQYF

V gene: TRBV7-2
J gene: TRBJ2-1
clone size: .
D gene: .
CDR3 DNA: TGTGCCAGCAGCTCCACTAGCACCTACAATGAGCAGTTCTTC
CDR3 protein: CASSSTSTYNEQFF

V gene: TRBV9
J gene: TRBJ2-5
clone size: .
D gene: TRBD2
CDR3 DNA: TGTGCCAGCAGCGCCGGGGCGGGAGGTCTCCAAGAGACCCAGTACTTC
CDR3 protein: CASSAGAGGLQETQYF

V gene: TRBV18
J gene: TRBJ1-4
clone size: .
D gene: .
CDR3 DNA: TGTGCCAGCTCACCTCCCGGGGCCCGGCCTAATGAAAAACTGTTTTTT
CDR3 protein: CASSPPGARPNEKLFF